The T cell receptor (beta chain) described here comes from a study of cytomegalovirus exposure and HLA in healthy donors (dated by TCRdb to about 2017). General notes on the study: A later analysis indicated that the 120 or so validation repertoires were generated on the platform also employed for the 700 or so repertoires of the first cohort. The study combined high-throughput TCR immunosequencing, statistical association of individual TCRs with disease status, and machine learning to predict cytomegalovirus infection status. A separate validation cohort of some 130 different subjects was used in addition to the roughly 640-subject first cohort. The study was designed to test whether signatures of past pathogen exposure could be identified by cataloging public T cell receptors.

The library came from the immunoSEQ multiplex PCR assay. As for the authors' bioinformatics: A statistical classification framework was built to diagnose cytomegalovirus status from the catalog of TCR beta chain sequences. TCRdb stores this immuneACCESS table with in-frame sequences only. Part of the clones is absent; in the studies checked, under half of the shortfall reflects unresolved V genes, and no reason is known for the rest. For V, J and clone size, that table is used; D and trimming come from the DNA. The sample data list about 110,000 clones, and approximately 89% of these were observed just once. Approximately 1.9% of the sample is held by the ten biggest clonotypes. The donors belonged to the validation cohort of around 110 subjects, which was separate from the approximately 660-subject first cohort. This clone was detected once. What antigen it recognizes has not been identified. Base qualities were left out, and no much larger clone turns up one base away.

The investigation overall reported the following: The classifier was reported to diagnose cytomegalovirus status with high specificity and sensitivity in both the original cohort and the validation cohort. In a later analysis, TCRs clustered in the first cohort were found to also tend to co-occur in the roughly 120 validation repertoires, with 85% to 95% of cluster scores above 0. A later analysis lacked HLA typing for the validation cohort, so it scored co-occurrence in that cohort across all 110 or so repertoires. In vitro tests confirmed that a few of the cytomegalovirus-associated TCR beta chains recognize cytomegalovirus antigens. The authors suggested that the approach could potentially be extended to other disease states and immunological phenotypes. Most TCR sequences were observed very rarely across donors, whereas some public TCRs were present in many individuals. A total of 164 TCR beta chains were listed by the study as associated with cytomegalovirus.

This TCR came from a young woman in good health and CMV-seronegative. The sample was PBMCs.

The CDR3: CASSEISGYTDTQYF. The DNA reads TGTGCCAGCAGTGAAATTAGCGGCTACACAGATACGCAGTATTTT. The V and J segments used are TRBV6-1 and TRBJ2-3, and perhaps TRBD2 as D gene, on 6 matching bases. Measured from the cysteine to the phenylalanine, the CDR3 is 15 residues long. The only DNA kept is the CDR3, 45 bases in frame from the first base. V is shortened by 2 bases, J by 2 bases, and the region joining them spans 11 bases. Sequences MNHNS (CDR1) and SASEGT (CDR2) are obtained from the germline V gene.